The rows below give T cell receptor beta chains drawn from one sample of a study of T-cell reconstitution after alpha-beta-depleted transplantation in children. In TCRdb, the PCR reads were re-called with MiXCR into one record per CDR3 protein. The sample records 580,000 or so distinct CDR3 sequences, more than 20% being singletons. The sequences come from PBMCs, mostly from graft donor cells, collected 360 days after TCRalphabeta/CD19-depleted stem cell transplant. These receptors came from a boy under three years old who had a stem cell transplant for acute myeloid leukemia, so the T cells may come from the graft donor. CDR3s include the opening cysteine and the closing phenylalanine or tryptophan. The D gene is left open where the match is weak. Some rows mark clone size as missing; the rest say once, few, many or name a class of expanded clone.

CDR3nt	CDR3aa	d_gene	abundance	v_gene	j_gene
TGTGCCAGCAGACCTCGGACTAGCACCAAGAGTCGCGAGCAGTACTTC	CASRPRTSTKSREQYF	TRBD2	few	TRBV6-1	TRBJ2-7
TGTGCCAGCAGTTACGGGCCGAGCCAAGAGACCCAGTACTTC	CASSYGPSQETQYF	.	many	TRBV6-5	TRBJ2-5
TGTGCCATCTCTGACAGGGACTACGAGCAGTACTTC	CAISDRDYEQYF	TRBD1	.	TRBV10-3	TRBJ2-7
TGTGCCAGCAGTTTATCTCCAGCAGAAGCTTTCTTT	CASSLSPAEAFF	.	few	TRBV12-3/TRBV12-4	TRBJ1-1
TGTGCCAGTAGTCCTTGGAGGGGGTTTTGGCGGGAGGGCTCAAATGAGCAGTTCTTC	CASSPWRGFWREGSNEQFF	TRBD2	.	TRBV19	TRBJ2-1
TGTGCCACCAGTGATTTGCCTACAGGGAGGAATGAGCAGTTCTTC	CATSDLPTGRNEQFF	.	.	TRBV24-1	TRBJ2-1
TGCAGTGCTAGGGAAGAAGGGGACACCGGGGAGCTGTTTTTT	CSAREEGDTGELFF	.	many	TRBV20-1	TRBJ2-2
TGCAGTGCTAGAGGGGGACAGGGAAACTATGGCTACACCTTC	CSARGGQGNYGYTF	TRBD1	few	TRBV20-1	TRBJ1-2
TGTGCCAGCACCCGGGACTCCCTAAAAGAGACCCAGTACTTC	CASTRDSLKETQYF	.	.	TRBV11-2	TRBJ2-5
TGTGCCAGCGAAGGGACACGAGGGCGAGCTTTCTTT	CASEGTRGRAFF	.	.	TRBV5-8	TRBJ1-1
TGTGCCAGCAGCACCACTGGCTTGAGCTCCTACAATGAGCAGTTCTTC	CASSTTGLSSYNEQFF	.	many	TRBV7-3	TRBJ2-1
TGTGCCAGCAGTTTCCTTGAAGTAGCCGCTGAAGCTTTCTTT	CASSFLEVAAEAFF	.	few	TRBV12-3/TRBV12-4	TRBJ1-1
TGCAGTGATAGTCAGGCTAGCGAACCCTACGAGCAGTACTTC	CSDSQASEPYEQYF	.	.	TRBV20-1	TRBJ2-7
TGCGCCAGCAGCTTGGATACGGGCGGCTATGGCTACACCTTC	CASSLDTGGYGYTF	.	.	TRBV5-1	TRBJ1-2
TGCAGTGCTTCCGGGACAGGGCTCGGCTACACCTTC	CSASGTGLGYTF	TRBD1	few	TRBV20-1	TRBJ1-2
TGTGCTAGTGGCGGGGTAGTACCGTTCTTC	CASGGVVPFF	.	.	TRBV12-5	TRBJ2-1
TGCAGCGTAATCGGAGGACAGGGGGCCTTGAACACTGAAGCTTTCTTT	CSVIGGQGALNTEAFF	TRBD1	few	TRBV29-1	TRBJ1-1
TGTGCCAGCAGTACCACCAGAAAAGAGACCCAGTACTTC	CASSTTRKETQYF	.	.	TRBV12-3/TRBV12-4	TRBJ2-5
TGTGCCAGCAGTTCGGTGACAAACGGGAATGAGCAGTTCTTC	CASSSVTNGNEQFF	.	few	TRBV27	TRBJ2-1
TGCAGTGCTAGAGAGTGGGGACTATTTCAAGAGACCCAGTACTTC	CSAREWGLFQETQYF	TRBD2	.	TRBV20-1	TRBJ2-5
TGTGCCAGCCGTGCGGGGTTGAACACTGAAGCTTTCTTT	CASRAGLNTEAFF	.	.	TRBV6-1	TRBJ1-1
TGCAGTGCCCCCTCGACAGGGATTGGGTACTACGAGCAGTACTTC	CSAPSTGIGYYEQYF	TRBD1	many	TRBV20-1	TRBJ2-7
TGCAGCACTATCCAGGGGGCAGGGCAGCCCCAGCATTTT	CSTIQGAGQPQHF	TRBD1	.	TRBV29-1	TRBJ1-5
TGTGCCAGCAGTTTAGCACCGGGACTAGCCCCCGGTAGTAGCACAGATACGCAGTATTTT	CASSLAPGLAPGSSTDTQYF	TRBD2	.	TRBV27	TRBJ2-3
TGCGCCAGCACCCCCCGGGCTAGCGCAGATACGCAGTATTTT	CASTPRASADTQYF	.	.	TRBV5-1	TRBJ2-3
TGCGCCAGCAGCAGGAGAACGGCGAACACCGGGGAGCTGTTTTTT	CASSRRTANTGELFF	.	many	TRBV4-1	TRBJ2-2
TGTGCCCAACACAGGACTAGCGGCAATGAGCAGTTCTTC	CAQHRTSGNEQFF	TRBD2	many	TRBV30	TRBJ2-1
TGTGCCAGCAGTCTCTTACCCCCGGGAACTAGCAATCAGCCCCAGCATTTT	CASSLLPPGTSNQPQHF	.	.	TRBV12-3/TRBV12-4	TRBJ1-5
TGTGCCAGCAGCTTAGCGTTCGGGCGCAGGGCTGCCTATGGCTACACCTTC	CASSLAFGRRAAYGYTF	.	many	TRBV7-9	TRBJ1-2
TGTGCCAGCAGTGTAGGTGGGGCGCGTACCGGGGAGCTGTTTTTT	CASSVGGARTGELFF	.	.	TRBV25-1	TRBJ2-2
TGTGCTAGTGGTTTGGTACTAGGGACAGGGTACACTGAAGCTTTCTTT	CASGLVLGTGYTEAFF	TRBD1	many	TRBV12-5	TRBJ1-1
TGTGCCAGCGATGACAGGGGCCAGTTCTTC	CASDDRGQFF	TRBD1	.	TRBV6-1	TRBJ2-1
TGCGCCAGCAGCCAAGATTTAGCACGGATAGACTACACCTTC	CASSQDLARIDYTF	.	.	TRBV4-3	TRBJ1-2
TGTGCCAGCAGTTACATGGGACGAATAGACAATGAGCAGTTCTTC	CASSYMGRIDNEQFF	.	many	TRBV6-5	TRBJ2-1
TGTGCCAGCAGCTTAAGTGGGCTGGGCAATGAGCAGTTCTTC	CASSLSGLGNEQFF	.	few	TRBV7-9	TRBJ2-1
TGCAGCGTCCTTCGGACAGGGGACCACCTCCATTACGAGCAGTACTTC	CSVLRTGDHLHYEQYF	TRBD1	many	TRBV29-1	TRBJ2-7
TGTGCCATCAGTCTCGGAGGGGAGGCTAACTATGGCTACACCTTC	CAISLGGEANYGYTF	.	many	TRBV10-3	TRBJ1-2
TGCAGTGCTAGAGATAGCCGACAGGGGGTTGTTGAAGCTTTCTTT	CSARDSRQGVVEAFF	TRBD1	.	TRBV20-1	TRBJ1-1